What follows are 5 T cell receptor beta chains derived from one specimen sequenced in a study of OX40 agonist ivuxolimab in advanced cancers. TCRdb's table, derived via immunoSEQ multiplex PCR, lists solely in-frame clones and lacks some. The sample consists of approximately 34,000 clones, 81% of them appearing once. Sequencing used CD4+ or CD8+ T cells sorted from blood, obtained in a trial of the OX40 agonist ivuxolimab. These receptor sequences come from an adult with an advanced solid tumor such as melanoma, head and neck, liver or kidney cancer.

This clone was picked up a small number of times. The genes are TRBV4-3 and TRBJ2-7; TRBD2 aligns across 7 bases. The length of the CDR3 is 15 residues. Germline V gene lookup returns CDR1 LGHNA and CDR2 YSLEER. Trimming took 3 bases from V and 3 from J; bases not matched to a gene: 8. The CDR3 is CASSQGSGTIYEQYF. The CDR3 region has the DNA TGCGCCAGCAGCCAGGGCTCCGGGACTATCTACGAGCAGTACTTC.

The chain has TRBV6-6 and TRBJ2-1; D could derive from TRBD1 or TRBD2 (5 bases each). V was shortened by 2 bases and J by 9 bases, with 5 bases between the two germline ends. Germline lookup yields CDR1 MNHNY and CDR2 SVGAGI (reference sequence). The CDR3 has 11 amino acids. CDR3 amino acids: CASSYGGEQFF. CDR3 DNA sequence: TGTGCCAGCAGTTACGGGGGTGAGCAGTTCTTC.

The sample holds a few counts of this clone. In DNA form, the CDR3 reads TGTGCCAGCAGCCGCTTAGCGGCCCCCAGGGGTGAGCAGTTCTTC. Protein product: CASSRLAAPRGEQFF. The chain uses TRBV7-2 and TRBJ2-1, with D perhaps assigned TRBD1 or TRBD2 (6 bases each). CDR1 is SGHTA and CDR2 is FQGNSA in the germline V gene. CDR3 length: 15 residues. Trimming removed 5 bases from V and 9 bases from J, with 20 bases in between.

The chain uses TRBV28 and TRBJ2-1; possibly TRBD2 for D (6 bases). Germline CDR1 MDHEN, CDR2 SYDVKM. V was clipped by 0 bases and J by 7 bases, with 16 bases between them. The CDR3 extends over 16 amino acids. This CDR3 is CASSLWRRRGGNEQFF. In nucleotides, the CDR3 is TGTGCCAGCAGTTTATGGAGGCGGAGGGGCGGGAATGAGCAGTTCTTC.

This clone was seen only a few times. The gene calls are TRBV5-1 and TRBJ2-2; 7 bases fit TRBD1. The CDR3 runs 17 residues. J lost 7 bases, V lost 2 bases, and 14 bases had no gene match. The germline gives CDR1 SGHRS, CDR2 YFSETQ. The CDR3 coding sequence is TGCGCCAGCAGCTTATCTTTAGGGGGCAACACCGGCGGGGAGCTGTTTTTT. It yields the protein CASSLSLGGNTGGELFF.